The 10 T cell receptor beta chains in this list originate from one sample, sequenced in a study of blood T cell repertoires in COVID-19. Some clones are missing from TCRdb's copy, which holds only in-frame ones; the method was immunoSEQ multiplex PCR. In the table there are approximately 300,000 clones, about 82% of which are singletons. The sequencing sample was made of peripheral blood. Receptors originate from a woman in her forties or fifties with active or convalescent COVID-19.

This chain joins TRBV29-1 and TRBJ1-2; no clear D. V was trimmed by 5 bases and J by 2 bases, leaving 12 bases between them. CDR3 length equals 13 residues. Germline V gene lookup returns CDR1 SQVTM and CDR2 ANQGSEA. CDR3 loop: CSVRQVLNYGYTF. CDR3 DNA sequence: TGCAGCGTTCGGCAGGTTCTCAACTATGGCTACACCTTC.

CDR3 bases: TGTGCCAGTAGTTCAGGGGGCGGGCGCCGCAATGAGCAGTTCTTC. Amino acids: CASSSGGGRRNEQFF. The chain links TRBV19 to TRBJ2-1, with 8 bases aligning to TRBD1. With V trimmed by 5 bases and J by 6 bases, 9 bases remained unmatched. The CDR3 spans 15 residues. The V gene's germline CDR1 is LNHDA and CDR2 SQIVND (reference sequence).

Points on this clone: Other DNA sequences of this sample code for an identical CDR3. V gene TRBV18 combines with J gene TRBJ2-7, with TRBD1 matching 7 bases. There are 14 residues in the CDR3. CDR1 and CDR2 (germline): KGHSH, LQKENI. J lost 0 bases, V lost 3 bases, and 2 bases had no gene match. CDR3 nucleotide sequence: TGTGCCAGCTCACCTAGACAGGGCTCCTACGAGCAGTACTTC. Encoded protein: CASSPRQGSYEQYF.

J is TRBJ1-6 and V is TRBV5-1; TRBD1 matches at 8 bases. CDR3 length: 16 residues. V shed 2 bases and J 5 bases; nucleotides not matched to a gene: 6. The germline V gene encodes CDR1 SGHRS and CDR2 YFSETQ. CDR3 DNA: TGCGCCAGCAGCTTCTCGACAGGGGACAATAATTCACCCCTCCACTTT. It encodes CASSFSTGDNNSPLHF.

This chain connects TRBV18 to TRBJ2-2, with 10 bases matching TRBD1. Germline-derived CDR1 and CDR2 are KGHSH and LQKENI. The ends lost 6 bases at V and 3 bases at J; junction bases unmatched: 10. The CDR3 spans 17 residues. The CDR3 DNA is TGTGCCAGCTCGAGTCCGGGACAGGGGACGGACACCGGGGAGCTGTTTTTT. This translates into CASSSPGQGTDTGELFF.

J is TRBJ2-7 and V is TRBV7-3; D is ambiguous. There are 13 residues in the CDR3. V lost 2 bases, J lost 6 bases, and 11 bases lay in between. Germline-derived CDR1 and CDR2 are SGHTA and FQGTGA. The CDR3 coding sequence is TGTGCCAGCAGCTTACCCCCACTTCGCGAGCAGTACTTC. This sequence encodes CASSLPPLREQYF.

This clone was seen more than once but under ten times. The chain combines TRBV7-9 with TRBJ2-2; weak D call: TRBD2 (5 bases). The CDR3 is made up of 14 amino acids. The V gene's germline CDR1 is SEHNR and CDR2 FQNEAQ (reference sequence). V was trimmed by 1 base and J by 5 bases, leaving 8 bases between them. CDR3 sequence reads: CASSLGWETGELFF. CDR3 nucleotides: TGTGCCAGCAGCTTAGGTTGGGAGACCGGGGAGCTGTTTTTT.

This chain joins TRBV9 and TRBJ2-1, with 12 bases lining up with TRBD1. The CDR3 spans 15 residues. V gave up 5 bases and J gave up 7 bases; unmatched junction bases: 7. Per germline, CDR1 SGDLS and CDR2 YYNGEE. CDR3 DNA: TGTGCCAGCAGAGGGGGACAGGGGGCGCCTAATGAGCAGTTCTTC. It yields the protein CASRGGQGAPNEQFF.

The J gene is TRBJ2-3, the V gene TRBV3-1 (or the pseudogene TRBV3-2); D is possibly TRBD2 (6 bases). CDR3 length equals 14 residues. Germline CDR1 LGHDT, CDR2 YNNKEL (reference sequence). Trimming removed 5 bases at V and 3 bases at J, with 12 bases between. For the CDR3, the DNA is TGTGCCAGCAGCTCTCACGGGGGTACAGATACGCAGTATTTT. Its translation is CASSSHGGTDTQYF.

This clone was counted many times. This chain links TRBV2 with TRBJ2-3, with 8 bases lining up with TRBD2. From germline, CDR1 is SNHLY and CDR2 FYNNEI. Trimming removed 8 bases from V and 2 bases from J; junction bases left unmatched: 15. The CDR3 has 17 amino acids. This chain's CDR3 is CASFVRSGRVITDTQYF. The DNA of the CDR3 is TGTGCCAGCTTCGTAAGGAGCGGGAGAGTGATCACAGATACGCAGTATTTT.